This entry lists 5 T cell receptor beta chains sequenced from one sample in a study of shared clonotypes between healthy human individuals. Some clones are missing from TCRdb's copy, which holds only in-frame ones; the method was immunoSEQ multiplex PCR. The data contain approximately 1.4 million clones, 95% to 99% of them singletons. The sample comprised naive CD4+ T cells sorted from blood. The subset: CD45RA+ positively selected. Receptors were obtained from a man younger than 45 in good health.

The genes are TRBV5-1 and TRBJ2-3; D gene unclear. The CDR3 covers 14 residues. The germline V gene encodes CDR1 SGHRS and CDR2 YFSETQ. V was clipped by 1 base and J by 2 bases, with 8 bases between them. The CDR3 spells CASSLSENTDTQYF. In DNA, the CDR3 is TGCGCCAGCAGCTTGTCAGAGAACACAGATACGCAGTATTTT.

This clone came up once. The chain combines TRBV5-1 with TRBJ1-3; weak D call: TRBD1 (5 bases). This CDR3 has 17 residues. With 0 bases removed from V and 3 bases from J, the gap between germline ends came to 16 bases. Per the germline V gene, CDR1 is SGHRS and CDR2 is YFSETQ. DNA for the CDR3: TGCGCCAGCAGCTTGGTCGGGACTCGTAAGGGTGGAAACACCATATATTTT. Translating it yields CASSLVGTRKGGNTIYF. Variable domain in full (rest from reference TRBV5-1 and TRBJ1-3): KAGVTQTPRYLIKTRGQQVTLSCSPISGHRSVSWYQQTPGQGLQFLFEYFSETQRNKGNFPGRFSGRQFSNSRSEMNVSTLELGDSALYLCASSLVGTRKGGNTIYFGEGSWLTVV.

This clone has only one observation. This chain connects TRBV7-2 to TRBJ2-7; the match to TRBD1 covers 7 bases. J lost 0 bases, V lost 5 bases, and 10 bases had no gene match. In germline, CDR1 is SGHTA, CDR2 FQGNSA. The CDR3 runs to 16 residues. The CDR3 bases are TGTGCCAGCAGCCGTGCTGGTGGGGACAGCTCCTACGAGCAGTACTTC. Residues: CASSRAGGDSSYEQYF.

The chain couples TRBV11-2 to TRBJ2-3; 7 bases agree with TRBD2. Trimming took 0 bases from V and 8 from J; bases not matched to a gene: 2. Per the germline V gene, CDR1 is SGHAT and CDR2 is FQNNGV. There are 13 residues in the CDR3. This chain's CDR3 is CASSLDQRGTQYF. As DNA, the CDR3 is TGTGCCAGCAGCTTAGACCAGCGGGGTACGCAGTATTTT.

This chain joins TRBV19 and TRBJ2-1, with 7 bases that match TRBD2. Germline CDR1 is LNHDA and CDR2 is SQIVND (reference sequence). V lost 9 bases and J lost 1; bases outside the gene matches: 18. The CDR3 sequence is 18 residues long. The DNA for the CDR3 is TGTGCCAGGAACTCCGGGACTACTCATCGATTATCCTACAATGAGCAGTTCTTC. Translation: CARNSGTTHRLSYNEQFF.